Following are 14 T cell receptor beta chains from one sample sequenced in a study of T cells in Graves' hyperthyroidism and ophthalmopathy. Researchers took RNA transcripts and amplified the TCR beta CDR3 regions from them. A first-round RT-PCR of the TCR CDR3 used the HTBI primer set. TCRdb ran MiXCR on the multiplex PCR reads and lists one entry per CDR3 protein. Among a few hundred thousand distinct CDR3 sequences listed, roughly 19% were seen once. Sequencing was carried out using blood. These receptors were collected from a man in his fifties or sixties with Graves' ophthalmopathy.

The V and J genes are TRBV9 and TRBJ2-1; no definite D call. Germline CDR1 is SGDLS and CDR2 is YYNGEE. This CDR3 region has 13 residues. V lost 2 bases, J lost 5 bases, and 8 bases lay in between. This chain's CDR3 is CASSVSANNEQFF. CDR3 nucleotide sequence: TGTGCCAGCAGCGTGAGTGCGAACAATGAGCAGTTCTTC.

This clonotype was seen a handful of times. This chain links TRBV24-1 with TRBJ2-3, with 13 bases that match TRBD2. V was pared by 7 bases and J by 2 bases, with 5 bases of the junction left unmatched. Germline V gives CDR1 KGHDR, CDR2 SFDVKD. This CDR3 has 16 residues. The CDR3 is CATRSGLAGATDTQYF. DNA of the CDR3: TGTGCCACCAGAAGCGGACTAGCGGGAGCCACAGATACGCAGTATTTT.

The chain has TRBV5-1 and TRBJ1-6, with 7 bases aligning to TRBD1. Trimming removed 3 bases from V and 10 bases from J; junction bases left unmatched: 7. The V gene's germline CDR1 is SGHRS and CDR2 YFSETQ. This CDR3 region has 14 residues. Here the CDR3 DNA reads TGCGCCAGCAGCTGGGACAGAGATGGATCACCCCTCCACTTT. Residues: CASSWDRDGSPLHF.

The sample holds a few counts of this clonotype. The V and J genes are TRBV6-5 and TRBJ2-2; 12 bases are shared with TRBD2. The CDR3 runs to 21 residues. Per germline, CDR1 MNHEY and CDR2 SVGAGI. Trimming cost V 0 bases and J 6 bases; bases outside gene matches: 17. This chain's CDR3 is CASSYSNSPVETSGSPGELFF. The CDR3 DNA reads TGTGCCAGCAGTTACTCAAATTCCCCGGTAGAGACTAGCGGGAGTCCCGGGGAGCTGTTTTTT.

J is TRBJ2-1 and V is TRBV6-1, with TRBD2 matching 7 bases. V lost 4 bases to trimming and J lost 9 bases; unmatched junction nucleotides: 0. The V gene's germline CDR1 is MNHNS and CDR2 SASEGT. There are 11 residues in the CDR3. CDR3 DNA: TGTGCCAGCAGTGTAGCGGGTGAGCAGTTCTTC. Encoded protein: CASSVAGEQFF.

This clonotype was found a few times. The chain links TRBV19 to TRBJ2-7, with 7 bases fitting TRBD1. V gave up 5 bases and J gave up 5 bases; unmatched junction bases: 12. The CDR3 runs 15 residues. From germline, CDR1 is LNHDA and CDR2 SQIVND (reference sequence). The DNA of the CDR3 is TGTGCCAGTAGTTTACTCGGACAGGCTGGGGACGAGCAGTACTTC. This encodes CASSLLGQAGDEQYF.

This clonotype was seen a few times. The chain joins TRBV6-1 to TRBJ2-7; 8 bases align to TRBD2. The CDR3 is 16 residues long. The germline V gene encodes CDR1 MNHNS and CDR2 SASEGT. With 6 bases clipped from V and 2 bases from J, the junction kept 12 bases outside the gene matches. The CDR3 nucleotides read TGTGCCAGCAGAAAGATGACTAGCGATCCGACCTACGAGCAGTACTTC. Encoded protein: CASRKMTSDPTYEQYF.

This chain joins TRBV6-1 and TRBJ2-5; possible D gene TRBD1, 6 bases. The germline CDR1 and CDR2 sequences are MNHNS and SASEGT. The CDR3 extends over 13 amino acids. V dropped 5 bases and J dropped 4 bases, with 11 bases sitting between them. The CDR3 protein is CASSIQGGETQYF. The DNA for the CDR3 is TGTGCCAGCAGTATACAGGGTGGAGAGACCCAGTACTTC.

V is TRBV5-1 and J is TRBJ2-1; maybe TRBD2 (6 bases). There are 14 residues in the CDR3. Germline V CDR1 and CDR2: SGHRS, YFSETQ. Trimming shortened V by 5 bases and J by 8 bases, and 17 bases separated the two germline ends. CDR3 coding DNA: TGCGCCAGCAGTTGGACTATTGGGCTTGATGAGCAGTTCTTC. Its translation: CASSWTIGLDEQFF. The variable domain in full, completed from reference TRBV5-1 and TRBJ2-1, reads KAGVTQTPRYLIKTRGQQVTLSCSPISGHRSVSWYQQTPGQGLQFLFEYFSETQRNKGNFPGRFSGRQFSNSRSEMNVSTLELGDSALYLCASSWTIGLDEQFFGPGTRLTVL.

This clonotype was seen only a few times. The chain combines TRBV20-1 with TRBJ1-1, with D unresolved. CDR3 length: 13 residues. The V gene lost 3 bases and the J gene lost 3 bases, with 11 bases spanning the gap. Germline CDR1 and CDR2: DFQATT and SNEGSKA (reference sequence). This chain's CDR3 is CSASPGAYTEAFF. As DNA, the CDR3 is TGCAGTGCTAGCCCGGGAGCGTACACTGAAGCTTTCTTT.

This sequence joins TRBV9 and TRBJ2-3, with D perhaps matching TRBD1 (5 bases). Germline V gene sequence: CDR1 SGDLS, CDR2 YYNGEE. The CDR3 totals 14 residues. Deletions cut 3 bases from V and 0 bases from J, with 8 bases between. The CDR3 loop reads CASSEDTSTDTQYF. Written as DNA, the CDR3 is TGTGCCAGCAGCGAGGACACTAGCACAGATACGCAGTATTTT.

The chain recombines TRBV28 with TRBJ2-1; TRBD2 matches 12 bases. V lost 6 bases to trimming and J lost 5 bases; unmatched junction nucleotides: 8. The CDR3 sequence is 16 residues long. Germline loops: CDR1 MDHEN, CDR2 SYDVKM. The CDR3 nucleotides are TGTGCCAGCAGCCGTGGACTAGCGGGATCGGACAATGAGCAGTTCTTC. This encodes CASSRGLAGSDNEQFF.

This clonotype showed up just a few times. This chain uses TRBV20-1 with TRBJ1-1; no firm D call. With 5 bases removed from V and 4 bases from J, the gap between germline ends came to 11 bases. CDR3 length equals 12 residues. Germline V gives CDR1 DFQATT, CDR2 SNEGSKA (reference sequence). The CDR3 loop is CSAPTSGTEAFF. CDR3 sequence (DNA): TGCAGTGCTCCGACTTCAGGCACTGAAGCTTTCTTT.

The rearrangement joins TRBV4-1 to TRBJ1-4; TRBD1 matches 10 bases. The CDR3 totals 15 residues. Germline loops: CDR1 MGHRA, CDR2 YSYEKL. Trimming removed 0 bases from V and 6 bases from J; junction bases left unmatched: 1. CDR3 residues: CASSQDGTGDEKLFF. For the CDR3, the DNA is TGCGCCAGCAGCCAAGACGGGACAGGGGATGAAAAACTGTTTTTT.